This T cell receptor beta chain was identified during a study of cytomegalovirus exposure and HLA in healthy donors. Study results and caveats: Analyses of presence/absence relied on an assumption of roughly uniform sequencing depth across donors. Cytomegalovirus association was listed for about 160 TCR beta chains.

From germline, CDR1 is SGHRS and CDR2 YFSETQ. Trimming pared 4 bases from V and 8 bases from J, leaving 15 bases between. The CDR3 is 13 residues long. For this clone: Its antigen is not known.

Use of 60 Vbeta and 13 Jbeta primers characterized the PCR. Sequenced by immunoSEQ multiplex PCR; TCRdb stores in-frame clones only, minus some. The data hold over 150,000 clones, with more than 75% observed a single time. Source material: PBMCs. The source of this sequence is a woman aged 45-65 years in good health and CMV-seropositive. The chain uses TRBV5-1 and TRBJ1-2; D not resolved. The CDR3 bases are TGCGCCAGCAGCGTCGGAAGACAATTGGGCTACACCTTC. Residues: CASSVGRQLGYTF.